These T cell receptor beta chains were read from a single sample in a study of T cells in Graves' hyperthyroidism and ophthalmopathy. TCRdb redid the calling of the multiplex PCR reads with MiXCR, one entry per CDR3 protein. The table has about 620,000 distinct CDR3 sequences, about 17% seen once. The sequenced sample consisted of blood. The source is a woman aged 30 to 39 with Graves' hyperthyroidism. Both conserved end residues are part of each CDR3. Each record gives: V gene, clone size, CDR3 protein. Clone size is given for some rows only: seen once, a few or many times, or a class if the clone is expanded.

>TRBV25-1|-
CASSDSRSGYGYTF
>TRBV6-1|many
CASSRQGQGQPQHF
>TRBV30|many
CAWSGDTGELFF
>TRBV5-8|many
CASPRNTEAFF
>TRBV14|-
CASSQATNYGYTF
>TRBV6-5|-
CASSYKGQPYEQYF
>TRBV5-8|many
CASSLELADEQYF
>TRBV20-1|-
CSARTGTSGSPYEQYF
>TRBV5-1|many
CASSNPNTEAFF
>TRBV9|many
CASSVTPTSGRAGELFF
>TRBV11-2|many
CASSARTLDYGYTF
>TRBV18|-
CASSPPDRGVGSNQPQHF
>TRBV2|-
CASSDQGVLIGELFF
>TRBV7-7|few
CASSPGSYAGAYEQYF
>TRBV19|-
CASSKQVVSNQPQHF
>TRBV29-1|many
CSVKGGLSYEQYF
>TRBV5-1|many
CASGSGTFQETQYF
>TRBV18|-
CASSPPEGGYEQYF
>TRBV28|many
CASSRDRVLNTEAFF
>TRBV11-2|many
CASSLRDRFYNEQFF
>TRBV28|many
CASSFGTAQETQYF